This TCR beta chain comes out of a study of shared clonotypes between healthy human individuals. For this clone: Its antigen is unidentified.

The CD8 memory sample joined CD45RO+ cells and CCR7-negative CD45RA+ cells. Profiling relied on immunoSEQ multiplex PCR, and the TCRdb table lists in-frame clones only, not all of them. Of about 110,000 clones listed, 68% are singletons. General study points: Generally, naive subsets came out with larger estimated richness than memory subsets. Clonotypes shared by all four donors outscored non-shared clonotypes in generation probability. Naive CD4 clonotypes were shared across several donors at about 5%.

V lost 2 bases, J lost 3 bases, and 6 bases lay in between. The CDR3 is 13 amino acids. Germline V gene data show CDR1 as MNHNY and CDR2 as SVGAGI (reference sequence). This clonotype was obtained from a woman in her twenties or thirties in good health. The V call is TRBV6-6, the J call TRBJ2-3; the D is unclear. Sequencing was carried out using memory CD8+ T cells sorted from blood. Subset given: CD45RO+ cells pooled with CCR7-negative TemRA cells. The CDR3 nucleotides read TGTGCCAGCAGTTACCACGGGACAGATACGCAGTATTTT. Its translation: CASSYHGTDTQYF.